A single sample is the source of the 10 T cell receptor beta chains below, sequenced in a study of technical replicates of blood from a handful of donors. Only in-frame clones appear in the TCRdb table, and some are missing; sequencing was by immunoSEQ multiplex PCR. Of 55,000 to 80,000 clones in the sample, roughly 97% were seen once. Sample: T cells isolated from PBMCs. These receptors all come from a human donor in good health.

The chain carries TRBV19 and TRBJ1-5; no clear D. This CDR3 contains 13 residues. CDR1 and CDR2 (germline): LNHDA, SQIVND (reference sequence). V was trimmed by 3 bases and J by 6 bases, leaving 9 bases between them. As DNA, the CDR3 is TGTGCCAGTAGTATGGGTGGGCTTCAGCCCCAGCATTTT. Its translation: CASSMGGLQPQHF.

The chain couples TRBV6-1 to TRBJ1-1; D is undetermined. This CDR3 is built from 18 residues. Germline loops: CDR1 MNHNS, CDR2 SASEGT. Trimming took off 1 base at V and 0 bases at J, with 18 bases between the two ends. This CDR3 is CASSEVGFVWRMNTEAFF. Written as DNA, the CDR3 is TGTGCCAGCAGTGAAGTAGGTTTTGTATGGAGGATGAACACTGAAGCTTTCTTT.

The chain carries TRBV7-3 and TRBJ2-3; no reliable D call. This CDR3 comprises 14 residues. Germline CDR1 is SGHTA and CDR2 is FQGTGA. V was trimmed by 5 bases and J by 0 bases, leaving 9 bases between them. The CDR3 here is CASSQPVSTDTQYF. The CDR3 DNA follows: TGTGCCAGCAGCCAACCAGTTAGCACAGATACGCAGTATTTT.

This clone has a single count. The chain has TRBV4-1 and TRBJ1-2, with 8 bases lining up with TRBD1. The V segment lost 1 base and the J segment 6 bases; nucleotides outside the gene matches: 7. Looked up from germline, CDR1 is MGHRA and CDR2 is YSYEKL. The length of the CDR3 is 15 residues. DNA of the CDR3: TGCGCCAGCAGCCAAGTGGACAGGGTAGGGGATGGCTACACCTTC. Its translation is CASSQVDRVGDGYTF.

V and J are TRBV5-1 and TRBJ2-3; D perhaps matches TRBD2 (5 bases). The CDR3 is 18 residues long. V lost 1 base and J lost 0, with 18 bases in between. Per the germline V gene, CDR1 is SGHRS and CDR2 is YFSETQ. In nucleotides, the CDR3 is TGCGCCAGCAGCTTGAAGCGGATAGGTGACTCTAGCACAGATACGCAGTATTTT. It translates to CASSLKRIGDSSTDTQYF.

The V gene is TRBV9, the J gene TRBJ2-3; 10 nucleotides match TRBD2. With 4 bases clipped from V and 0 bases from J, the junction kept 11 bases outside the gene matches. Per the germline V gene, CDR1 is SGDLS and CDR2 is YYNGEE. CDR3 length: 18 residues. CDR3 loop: CASSTSHSGRVSTDTQYF. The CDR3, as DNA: TGTGCCAGCAGCACATCACACAGCGGGAGGGTCAGCACAGATACGCAGTATTTT.

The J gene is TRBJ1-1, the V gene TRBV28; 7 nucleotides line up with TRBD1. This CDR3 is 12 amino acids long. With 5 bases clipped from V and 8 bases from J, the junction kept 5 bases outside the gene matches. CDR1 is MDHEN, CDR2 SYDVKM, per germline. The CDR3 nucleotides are TGTGCCAGCAGTCTCTGGGGACAGGAAGCTTTCTTT. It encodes CASSLWGQEAFF.

This CDR3 reads CASGAPNNEQFF. In DNA, the CDR3 is TGCGCCAGCGGAGCCCCTAACAATGAGCAGTTCTTC. V gene TRBV5-1 combines with J gene TRBJ2-1, with no clear D. Germline CDR1 reads SGHRS; CDR2 reads YFSETQ. V dropped 7 bases and J dropped 5 bases, with 10 bases sitting between them. The CDR3 consists of 12 residues. Drawing the rest from reference TRBV5-1 and TRBJ2-1, the complete variable domain is KAGVTQTPRYLIKTRGQQVTLSCSPISGHRSVSWYQQTPGQGLQFLFEYFSETQRNKGNFPGRFSGRQFSNSRSEMNVSTLELGDSALYLCASGAPNNEQFFGPGTRLTVL.

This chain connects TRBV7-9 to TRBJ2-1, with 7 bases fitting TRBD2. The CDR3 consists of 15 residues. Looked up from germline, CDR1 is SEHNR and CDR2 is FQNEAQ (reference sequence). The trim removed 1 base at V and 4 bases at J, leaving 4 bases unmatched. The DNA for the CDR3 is TGTGCCAGCAGCTTAGGAGGGGAGGGGTACAATGAGCAGTTCTTC. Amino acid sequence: CASSLGGEGYNEQFF.

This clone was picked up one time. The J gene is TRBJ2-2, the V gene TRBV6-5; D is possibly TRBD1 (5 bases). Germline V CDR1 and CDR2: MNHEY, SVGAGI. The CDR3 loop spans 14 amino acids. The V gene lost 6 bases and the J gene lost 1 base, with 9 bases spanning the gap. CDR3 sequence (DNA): TGTGCCAGCAGCCACGGACAGAACACCGGGGAGCTGTTTTTT. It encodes CASSHGQNTGELFF.